The present T cell receptor (beta chain) was sequenced within a study of CD8 T cells in ankylosing spondylitis listed by TCRdb under 2017. For context, the study as a whole: The study set out to find disease-linked TCR variants by profiling T cell receptor beta repertoires in ankylosing spondylitis patients and healthy donors. The full study cohort comprised about 25 ankylosing spondylitis patients and about a hundred healthy donors. Peripheral blood was sampled, and synovial fluid was additionally collected from ankylosing spondylitis patients.

This clonotype was counted only a few times. This receptor's antigen is unknown. No base-level quality is on record; no much larger clone is a single base apart. Broad study findings and their caveats: Blood from ankylosing spondylitis patients appeared to be characterized by a TCR beta motif made up of several highly homologous amino acid variants. Significant enrichment of the disease-linked clones was reported in matched synovial fluid samples from ankylosing spondylitis patients. The disease-linked clones had a CD8+ phenotype and were found at relatively low frequencies in peripheral blood. Some motif variants had previously been reported in the synovial fluid and blood of reactive arthritis patients, which suggests shared mechanisms of disease initiation.

This sample was sequenced with an Illumina HiSeq 2500. Quantitative 5'-RACE with molecular barcodes was the method used to prepare the TCR beta libraries. The authors' analysis ran thus. A new computational method based on a probabilistic model of VDJ rearrangement was used to identify disease-linked TCR variants. TCRdb ran its own pipeline on the public reads, namely fastp trimming at Q25 and MiXCR clone calling, and kept in-frame beta chains. Entries that share a CDR3 protein sequence are merged under the most common genes and DNA. The V and J calls and clone size are TCRdb's, not the authors'. Within this sample are under 850,000 distinct CDR3 sequences, with around 19% of them counted one time only. The leading ten clones occupy roughly a fifth of the sample. Reading the germline V gene gives CDR1 MNHEY and CDR2 SVGAGI. Trimming takes 0 bases from V and 5 bases from J, and the germline ends sit 7 bases apart. CDR3 length: 13 amino acids, cysteine to phenylalanine. Only the CDR3 region is kept as DNA, spanning 39 bases read in frame from base 1.

In this chain, TRBV6-5 is recombined with TRBJ1-1, with no D gene named confidently. Source material: blood, either unsorted or a sorted T cell fraction (not recorded which). The sequence came from a male donor with ankylosing spondylitis. The nucleotide sequence is TGTGCCAGCAGTTACTCGAGGGAGACTGAAGCTTTCTTT. This encodes CASSYSRETEAFF.